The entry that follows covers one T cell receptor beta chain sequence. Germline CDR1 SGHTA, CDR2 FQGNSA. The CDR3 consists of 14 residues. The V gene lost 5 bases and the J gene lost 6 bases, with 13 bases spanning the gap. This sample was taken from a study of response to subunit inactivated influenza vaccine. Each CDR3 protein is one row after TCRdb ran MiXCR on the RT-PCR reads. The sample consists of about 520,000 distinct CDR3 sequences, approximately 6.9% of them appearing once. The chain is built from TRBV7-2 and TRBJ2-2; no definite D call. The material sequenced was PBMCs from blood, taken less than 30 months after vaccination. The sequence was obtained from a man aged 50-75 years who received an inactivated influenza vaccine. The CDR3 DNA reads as TGTGCCAGCAGCCTCCCACAACTCGCCGGGGAGCTGTTTTTT. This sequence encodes CASSLPQLAGELFF.